This T cell receptor beta chain came from a study of regulatory T cells in long-lasting Graves disease (dated by TCRdb to the early 2020s). For context, the study as a whole: Persistent Graves' disease patients were compared with newly diagnosed Graves' disease patients by peripheral blood TCR sequencing and RNA sequencing. The study took place in China and was registered as a clinical trial. A total of 33 samples were covered by TCR sequencing, comprising some 13 persistent and approximately 20 newly diagnosed Graves' disease patients. General findings and caveats noted by the study authors: The study examined only peripheral blood because the primary lesion, thyroid tissue, could not be accessed. Persistent patients shared more public clonotypes among themselves (around 2,500) than newly diagnosed patients did (roughly 910). TRBV28, TRBJ1-2 and TRBJ2-5 were preferentially used in persistent disease, while TRBV20-1 and TRBJ2-1 were favored in newly diagnosed disease. The small sample size was acknowledged by the authors as a limitation that may reduce accuracy. Lower TCR Shannon entropy and fewer highly expanded clones were observed in persistent Graves' disease patients than in newly diagnosed patients, which suggested clonal expansion.

Turning to this clonotype: Its antigen remains undetermined. The record has no base qualities; no much larger clone is one base away.

The V end gives up 5 bases and the J end 2 bases, leaving 9 bases in the junction not matched to a gene. From the cysteine up to the phenylalanine, the CDR3 has a length of 16 residues. The sequence is cut down to CDR3 DNA, 48 bases in frame from base 1. CDR1 and CDR2 were assigned from the germline V gene as MGHRA and YSYEKL. TCRdb ran its own pipeline on the public reads, namely fastp trimming at Q25 and MiXCR clone calling, and kept in-frame beta chains. CDR3 protein duplicates are merged, each entry listing the most common genes and DNA. The sample table records about 920 distinct CDR3 sequences; about 50% of these occur just once. In total, the top ten clones hold less than 15% of the sample. For both TCR sequencing and RNA sequencing, RNA was extracted from PBMCs in TRIzol. Graves' disease was diagnosed according to American Thyroid Association guidelines. Patients were recruited from an endocrinology department in Xi'an, China. Each patient gave approximately 10 milliliters of peripheral blood, collected in an EDTA anticoagulant tube. Ficoll Paque Plus density gradient separation was used to isolate PBMCs, and no additional T cell sorting was done. An Agilent 2100 Bioanalyzer and agarose gel were used to assess RNA quality, and a NanoDrop 2000 was used to measure RNA concentration.

The sequence was obtained from a female donor with Graves disease. Donor details come from another sample of the same person, matched by shared clones. The source was peripheral blood mononuclear cells (PBMCs), collected with antithyroid drug treatment, in newly diagnosed or persistent Graves disease (not recorded which). This chain is built from TRBV4-1 and TRBJ2-5; TRBD1 matches 9 bases in the middle. The CDR3 protein: CASSASLGQGQETQYF. The sequenced DNA: TGCGCCAGCAGCGCTAGTTTGGGACAGGGACAAGAGACCCAGTACTTC.